This TCR beta chain appears in the sequencing data of a study of shared clonotypes between healthy human individuals. Original methodology: Filtering differed because ImmunoSEQ produced junction-only sequences that carried no quality scores. The protocol was immunoSEQ multiplex PCR, while the TCRdb copy is restricted to in-frame clones and leaves out a portion. V, J and clone size were drawn from that table, and D and trimming were deduced from the DNA. The data show about 1 million clones, with around 78% seen just once and approximately 0.5% held by the top ten. V gave up 3 bases and J gave up 5 bases; unmatched junction bases: 5. CDR1 and CDR2 (germline): SNHLY, FYNNEI. This CDR3 is built from 15 residues.

This sequence joins TRBV2 and TRBJ2-2; 8 bases map to TRBD2. The source of this sequence is a man younger than 35 in good health. Some clones in this sample may be carry-over from other donors' samples. Sequences were obtained from memory CD4+ T cells from PBMCs. Noted subset: CD45RA-negative fraction. CDR3 DNA: TGTGCCAGCAGTGAGTCGCGGGAGGCGACCGGGGAGCTGTTTTTT. Translating gives CASSESREATGELFF. The full variable domain, in which reference TRBV2 and TRBJ2-2 provide the parts outside the CDR3, is EPEVTQTPSHQVTQMGQEVILRCVPISNHLYFYWYRQILGQKVEFLVSFYNNEISEKSEIFDDQFSVERPDGSNFTLKIRSTKLEDSAMYFCASSESREATGELFFGEGSRLTVL.